One sample yielded the 14 T cell receptor beta chains listed below, sequenced in a study of identifying expanded T cells in peripheral blood. Here immunoSEQ multiplex PCR was the method, and the copy in TCRdb shows in-frame clones only, minus some. The table includes 85,000 to 100,000 clones, approximately 88% detected once. What was sequenced was blood. All receptors derive from a person aged 18 to 75 in good health.

The chain has TRBV9 and TRBJ1-4, with 7 bases lining up with TRBD1. V lost 4 bases, J lost 8 bases, and 8 bases stayed unmatched. This CDR3 region has 14 residues. Germline CDR1 SGDLS, CDR2 YYNGEE. The CDR3 nucleotides are TGTGCCAGCAGCCTGACTCCAGGGGGGGAAAAACTGTTTTTT. Translation: CASSLTPGGEKLFF.

In this sample, this clone turned up once. J is TRBJ2-1 and V is TRBV5-6, with 12 bases lining up with TRBD2. J gave up 8 bases and V 5 bases, and 8 bases lay outside the gene matches. CDR3 size: 15 residues. Germline V gene sequence: CDR1 SGHDT, CDR2 YYEEEE. This chain's CDR3 is CASRPLAGGLYEQFF. The CDR3 coding sequence is TGTGCCAGCAGACCGCTAGCGGGAGGGCTCTATGAGCAGTTCTTC.

This sequence joins TRBV9 and TRBJ2-5; D is tentatively TRBD1 or TRBD2 (6 bases each). The CDR3 covers 15 residues. Trimming took 1 base from V and 1 from J, leaving 11 bases between them. Germline CDR1 reads SGDLS; CDR2 reads YYNGEE. The CDR3 sequence: CASSVWGAFQETQYF. Here the CDR3 DNA reads TGTGCCAGCAGCGTATGGGGGGCCTTCCAAGAGACCCAGTACTTC.

The rearrangement joins TRBV10-3 to TRBJ1-1; TRBD1 matches 8 bases. Germline V CDR1 and CDR2: ENHRY, SYGVKD. The CDR3 extends over 17 amino acids. The V and J ends lost 2 bases and 4 bases, in that order; junction bases with no gene match: 12. CDR3 region: CAISERGGRGPVTEAFF. The CDR3, as DNA: TGTGCCATCAGTGAGAGGGGAGGCAGGGGGCCAGTCACTGAAGCTTTCTTT.

The chain employs TRBV7-3 and TRBJ2-3; D is perhaps TRBD2 (6 bases). V lost 5 bases and J lost 4, with 13 bases in between. CDR1 is SGHTA and CDR2 is FQGTGA in the germline V gene. The CDR3 is 14 residues long. This CDR3 reads CASSKSGPPDTQYF. In DNA, the CDR3 is TGTGCCAGCAGCAAAAGCGGGCCCCCAGATACGCAGTATTTT.

CDR3 DNA sequence: TGTGCCAGCAGCCTGGGAGCTTTAGATACGCAGTATTTT. Translating it yields CASSLGALDTQYF. The rearrangement uses TRBV7-6 and TRBJ2-3; TRBD2 is a possible D gene (5 bases). The CDR3 has 13 residues. The V gene's germline CDR1 is SGHVS and CDR2 FNYEAQ. V was cut by 5 bases and J by 5 bases, with 11 bases left in between.

This clone appeared a single time. The rearrangement links TRBV7-6 to TRBJ2-5; 14 bases line up with TRBD2. V lost 4 bases, J lost 4 bases, and 8 bases stayed unmatched. The length of the CDR3 is 17 residues. CDR1 is SGHVS, CDR2 FNYEAQ, per germline. CDR3: CASSSTRLAGGRETQYF. CDR3 bases: TGTGCCAGCAGCTCCACTCGACTAGCGGGGGGGAGAGAGACCCAGTACTTC.

The V and J genes are TRBV9 and TRBJ2-2; 8 bases match TRBD2. This CDR3 has 15 residues. V was clipped by 4 bases and J by 3 bases; unmatched bases: 5. CDR1 is SGDLS, CDR2 YYNGEE, per germline. DNA for the CDR3: TGTGCCAGCAGCCCCCGGGGGGGTGACACCGGGGAGCTGTTTTTT. It is translated as CASSPRGGDTGELFF.

V and J are TRBV5-4 and TRBJ2-2, with 13 bases aligning to TRBD2. The CDR3 contains 17 residues. Germline V gives CDR1 SGHNT, CDR2 YYREEE (reference sequence). The V and J ends lost 0 bases and 6 bases, in that order; junction bases with no gene match: 5. The CDR3 DNA sequence: TGTGCCAGCAGCTTGGGACTAGCGGGAGGCATATCCGGGGAGCTGTTTTTT. This gives the protein CASSLGLAGGISGELFF.

In its sample, this clone was seen once. This chain links TRBV6-4 with TRBJ1-4; 7 bases are a match to TRBD1. The V gene end was trimmed by 9 bases and the J gene end by 5 bases; junction bases not matched to a gene: 12. Germline CDR1 MRHNA, CDR2 SNTAGT. This CDR3 is 15 amino acids long. The chain's CDR3 is CARRIRTGGNEKLFF. CDR3 DNA sequence: TGTGCCAGAAGAATTCGGACAGGCGGGAATGAAAAACTGTTTTTT.

This chain uses TRBV7-9 with TRBJ2-5; no firm D call. V gave up 0 bases and J gave up 5 bases, with 7 bases separating them. This CDR3 has 13 amino acids. Germline values: CDR1 SEHNR, CDR2 FQNEAQ (reference sequence). CDR3 in amino acids: CASSLALWETQYF. The CDR3 DNA reads as TGTGCCAGCAGCTTAGCCCTTTGGGAGACCCAGTACTTC.

Written as DNA, the CDR3 is TGCAGCGTTCAGAGGGGGATCGACACTGAAGCTTTCTTT. Translation gives CSVQRGIDTEAFF. This chain joins TRBV29-1 and TRBJ1-1, with a possible D match to TRBD1 (6 bases). Germline lookup yields CDR1 SQVTM and CDR2 ANQGSEA. The V and J ends lost 5 bases and 3 bases respectively, with 13 bases between them. This CDR3 is 13 amino acids long.

V gene TRBV5-6 combines with J gene TRBJ2-4, with D tentatively TRBD1 (5 bases). CDR3 length: 14 amino acids. CDR1 SGHDT and CDR2 YYEEEE come from the germline V gene. The ends were cut back, 1 base at V and 2 bases at J, with 7 bases in the middle. For the CDR3, the DNA is TGTGCCAGCAGCTTGAAGGGGACCAAAAACATTCAGTACTTC. This codes for CASSLKGTKNIQYF. Using reference TRBV5-6 and TRBJ2-4 for the parts outside the CDR3, the full variable domain is DAGVTQSPTHLIKTRGQQVTLRCSPKSGHDTVSWYQQALGQGPQFIFQYYEEEERQRGNFPDRFSGHQFPNYSSELNVNALLLGDSALYLCASSLKGTKNIQYFGAGTRLSVL.

The gene calls are TRBV11-2 and TRBJ2-5; D is possibly TRBD2 (5 bases). Germline-derived CDR1 and CDR2 are SGHAT and FQNNGV. This CDR3 is built from 13 residues. The V gene lost 3 bases and the J gene lost 1 base, with 6 bases spanning the gap. CDR3 sequence (DNA): TGTGCCAGCAGCTTTGGGAGCCAAGAGACCCAGTACTTC. This gives the protein CASSFGSQETQYF.